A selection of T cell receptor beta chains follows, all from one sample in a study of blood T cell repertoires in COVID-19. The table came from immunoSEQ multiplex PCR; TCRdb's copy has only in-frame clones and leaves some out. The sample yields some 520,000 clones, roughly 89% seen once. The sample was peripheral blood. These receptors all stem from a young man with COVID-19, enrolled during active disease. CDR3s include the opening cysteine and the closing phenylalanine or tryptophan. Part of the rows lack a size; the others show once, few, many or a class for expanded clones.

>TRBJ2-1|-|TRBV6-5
CASSYSQVRNEQFF
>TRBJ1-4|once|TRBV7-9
CASSRRTGDNEKLFF
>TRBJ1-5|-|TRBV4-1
CASSQVIVNQPQHF
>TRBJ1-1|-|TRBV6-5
CASSFDRDRGAEAFF
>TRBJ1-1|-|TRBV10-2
CASSSGTGATEAFF
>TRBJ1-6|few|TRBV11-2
CASSPQLSSYNSPLHF
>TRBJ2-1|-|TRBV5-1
CASSLALGQGGNEQFF
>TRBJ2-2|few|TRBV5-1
CASSFGLAGVPGELFF
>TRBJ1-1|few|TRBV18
CASSSVDRVNTEAFF
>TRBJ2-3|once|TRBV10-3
CAISESMAGVDTQYF
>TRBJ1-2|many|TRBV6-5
CASSLNSDRSYGYTF
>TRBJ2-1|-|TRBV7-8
CASSPLSLSNEQFF
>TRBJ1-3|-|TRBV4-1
CASSQDRRGGAGNTIYF
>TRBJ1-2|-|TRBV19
CASKRQAYDYGYTF
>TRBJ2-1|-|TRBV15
CATSGVADYNEQFF
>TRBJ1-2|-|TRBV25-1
CASSTTTGTGGYGYTF
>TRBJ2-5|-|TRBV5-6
CASSEGGLAGPGTQYF
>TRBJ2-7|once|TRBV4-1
CASSRQGQGAGEQYF
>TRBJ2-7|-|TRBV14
CASSAGREPYEQYF
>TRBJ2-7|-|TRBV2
CASSEALGFRGEEQYF
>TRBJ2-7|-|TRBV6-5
CASRRLVTYEQYF
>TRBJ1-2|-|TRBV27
CASSPQNQNYGYTF
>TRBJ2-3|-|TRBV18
CASSPLPQGSTDTQYF
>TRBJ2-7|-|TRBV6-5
CASSPGGQGSYEQYF
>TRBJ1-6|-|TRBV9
CASSVTGTDNSPLHF
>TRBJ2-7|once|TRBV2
CASRQGEFYEQYF
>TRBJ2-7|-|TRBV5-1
CASSGGTSGAYEQYF
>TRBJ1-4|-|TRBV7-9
CASSLDGTGYEKLFF
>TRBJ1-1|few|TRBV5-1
CASSLVDVGATEAFF
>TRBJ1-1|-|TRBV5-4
CASTPRGFTEAFF
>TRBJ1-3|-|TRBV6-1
CASSEAIGSGNTIYF
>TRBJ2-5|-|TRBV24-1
CATSDFRTAEKETQYF
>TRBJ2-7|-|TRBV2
CASIGRDAGSEQYF
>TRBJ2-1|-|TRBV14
CASSQEGLGYNEQFF
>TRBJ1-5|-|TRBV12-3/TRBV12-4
CASSFWQNQPQHF
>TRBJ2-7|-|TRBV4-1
CASSQGTSGGSRYEQYF
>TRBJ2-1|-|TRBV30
CAWIGLAGGWVNEQFF
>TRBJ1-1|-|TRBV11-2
CASSYIGQSNTEAFF
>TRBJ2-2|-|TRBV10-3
CAIRLATNTGELFF
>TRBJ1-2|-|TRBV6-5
CASSNGGVSDYGYTF
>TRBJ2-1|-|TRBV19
CASSPGLNNNEQFF
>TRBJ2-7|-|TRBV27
CASGGPAVQGSYEQYF
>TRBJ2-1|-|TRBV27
CASSGTGSGGDGDEQFF
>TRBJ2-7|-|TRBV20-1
CSARNIYEQYF
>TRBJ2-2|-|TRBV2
CASSDVGGGELFF
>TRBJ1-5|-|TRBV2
CASSETAVEQPQHF
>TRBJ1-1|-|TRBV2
CASSGQGRTEAFF
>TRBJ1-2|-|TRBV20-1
CSASTGRTPYGYTF
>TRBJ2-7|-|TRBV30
CAWSLQGLYEQYF
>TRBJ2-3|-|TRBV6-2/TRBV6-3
CASSYSKFAGADTQYF
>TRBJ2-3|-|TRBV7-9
CASSLMAADRGLVDTQYF
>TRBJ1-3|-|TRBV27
CASSPRTDTGNTIYF
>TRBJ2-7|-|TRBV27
CASSLISRGWNEQYF
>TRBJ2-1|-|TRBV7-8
CASSLGPGTSGYNEQFF
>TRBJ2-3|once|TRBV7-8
CASSRGLAGGQDTQYF
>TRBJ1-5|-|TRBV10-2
CASTDRDSNQPQHF
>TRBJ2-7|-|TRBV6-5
CASSSNYEQYF
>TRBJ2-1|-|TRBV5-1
CASSLTGGLENEQFF
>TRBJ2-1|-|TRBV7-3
CASSLKPRDSYNEQFF